This is a list of T cell receptor beta chains from one sample in a study of shared clonotypes between healthy human individuals. Assay: immunoSEQ multiplex PCR; the TCRdb copy retains only in-frame clones and omits some. Among 2 million to 3 million clones listed, about 92% were seen once. Sequenced input: naive CD4+ T cells sorted from blood. The receptor set was obtained from a young man in good health. Both conserved end residues are trimmed from each CDR3.

V	J	CDR3
TRBV9	TRBJ1-1	ASSSRQSNTEAF
TRBV2	TRBJ2-5	ASGRDYQETQY
TRBV9	TRBJ1-2	ASSATGGAGYGYT
TRBV5-1	TRBJ1-5	ASSPDGTGRNQPQH
TRBV5-1	TRBJ1-3	ASSKDLAGTIY
TRBV30	TRBJ2-2	AWARGAGELF
TRBV2	TRBJ1-5	ASSVQLSNQPQH
TRBV10-3	TRBJ1-1	AISETDRSNSEAF
TRBV5-4	TRBJ2-3	ASSLGSILRAEGGTDTQY
TRBV9	TRBJ2-2	ASSVAASGGNTGELF
TRBV19	TRBJ2-1	ASSQRGAHNEQF
TRBV11-2	TRBJ2-3	ASSAMVLLNTDTQY
TRBV2	TRBJ2-1	ASSPRTSGGARGANEQF
TRBV7-2	TRBJ2-7	ASSYGQAGEQY
TRBV19	TRBJ2-1	ASSTPGGSGRRDNEQF
TRBV7-9	TRBJ2-3	ASSLGQGTDTQY
TRBV2	TRBJ2-1	ASRDYEQF
TRBV6-6	TRBJ2-5	ASSDLRRETQY
TRBV18	TRBJ2-3	ASSLQGTDTQY
TRBV11-3	TRBJ2-5	ASSLGVAGTQETQY
TRBV30	TRBJ1-1	AWSHSATEAF
TRBV11-3	TRBJ2-1	ASSLDGGVYNEQF
TRBV13	TRBJ1-1	ASSLGTGVKMNTEAF
TRBV7-9	TRBJ1-5	ASSLAGNNQPQH
TRBV14	TRBJ1-4	ASSPNQGFQVEKLF
TRBV19	TRBJ2-3	ASSPGTSGRVADTQY
TRBV10-1	TRBJ2-3	ASSESGGYGDTQY
TRBV5-1	TRBJ1-1	ASSFNSNTEAF
TRBV19	TRBJ2-3	ASSASGVGADTQY
TRBV6-6	TRBJ2-7	ASRGTSGSSSEQY
TRBV23-1	TRBJ2-2	ASSVQGDTGELF
TRBV12-5	TRBJ2-5	ASGLDTGTQY
TRBV5-1	TRBJ1-4	ASRPGLANEKLF
TRBV9	TRBJ1-5	ASSENGQGGHQPQH
TRBV11-2	TRBJ2-7	ASSQPLAGAYEQY
TRBV7-9	TRBJ2-2	ASSTRTGRGTGELF
TRBV5-1	TRBJ2-3	ASSFGRGSTDTQY
TRBV10-3	TRBJ2-3	AIKEGEGTDTQY
TRBV6-5	TRBJ2-2	ASSYSIGDTGELF
TRBV27	TRBJ2-7	ASSLGKGFYEQY
TRBV19	TRBJ1-5	ASSRSDRGNQPQH
TRBV9	TRBJ2-3	ASSGDRGTDTQY
TRBV10-3	TRBJ1-1	AISESARENTEAF
TRBV7-2	TRBJ1-5	ASSPTGTVLNQPQH
TRBV21-1	TRBJ2-7	ASTTGPLSYEQY
TRBV21-1	TRBJ1-6	ASSKANRYNSPLH